These 17 T cell receptor beta chains were sequenced from one sample in a study of sequential checkpoint blockade in melanoma. Treatment defined: randomized to nivolumab then ipilimumab (arm A) or the reverse (arm B). The assay was immunoSEQ multiplex PCR, and TCRdb's table has in-frame clones only and misses some. Of about 5,700 clones listed, 22% are singletons. The sample here was tumor tissue (inferred from file names), taken from a patient given nivolumab and ipilimumab in sequence. All receptors come from a human donor with melanoma.

By share, this clone ranks as medium-sized (0.01 to 0.1%). The chain joins TRBV6-8 to TRBJ1-3; D unclear. This CDR3 is 15 amino acids long. Germline CDR1 reads MNHGY; CDR2 reads SAAAGT. Between the trimmed V and J ends, which lost 6 bases and 0 bases, there was a span of 12 bases. CDR3 region: CASSQEVYSGNTIYF. The DNA of the CDR3 is TGTGCCAGCAGCCAAGAAGTGTACTCTGGAAACACCATATATTTT.

The V and J genes are TRBV9 and TRBJ2-1; the D is unclear. CDR3 length: 12 amino acids. Germline V gene lookup returns CDR1 SGDLS and CDR2 YYNGEE. V was cut by 1 base and J by 6 bases, with 5 bases left in between. The CDR3 region is CASSVSGNEQFF. The CDR3, as DNA: TGTGCCAGCAGCGTAAGTGGCAATGAGCAGTTCTTC.

The table lists this clone with a few counts. This rearrangement joins TRBV30 to TRBJ2-5, with unresolved D. The CDR3 has 14 amino acids. The ends were cut back, 3 bases at V and 4 bases at J, with 15 bases in the middle. CDR1 and CDR2 (germline): GTSNPN, SVGIG (reference sequence). The CDR3 sequence: CAWRPGPESETQYF. In DNA form, the CDR3 reads TGTGCCTGGAGACCGGGCCCAGAATCAGAGACCCAGTACTTC.

In regard to this clone: The germline gene is not matched at one end of the junction; a read error may be the cause. The rearrangement links TRBV6-8 to TRBJ1-6; D remains unclear. CDR1 and CDR2 (germline): MNHGY, SAAAGT. The CDR3 sequence is 14 residues long. The CDR3 DNA is TGTGCCAGCAGATACTCGGACCGGAATTCACCCCTCCACTTT. This sequence encodes CASRYSDRNSPLHF.

The chain links TRBV11-3 to TRBJ1-4; tentative D call: TRBD1 (5 bases). Trimming left V 2 bases short and J 7 bases short, with 14 bases between. This CDR3 is 15 amino acids long. CDR1 SGHNT and CDR2 YENEEA come from the germline V gene. Here the CDR3 reads CASSLSGDPGEKLFF. Written as DNA, the CDR3 is TGTGCCAGCAGCTTAAGTGGGGACCCTGGTGAAAAACTGTTTTTT.

This clone showed up just a few times. J is TRBJ1-6 and V is TRBV28, with D maybe TRBD1 (6 bases). The CDR3 runs to 16 residues. Germline assignment: CDR1 MDHEN and CDR2 SYDVKM. Trimming removed 5 bases at V and 2 bases at J, with 13 bases between. The DNA of the CDR3 is TGTGCCAGCAGTCCCCAGGGGCGGACCTATAATTCACCCCTCCACTTT. Translated: CASSPQGRTYNSPLHF.

This clone was counted only a few times. The rearrangement joins TRBV19 to TRBJ1-2; maybe TRBD1 (5 bases). CDR1 LNHDA and CDR2 SQIVND come from the germline V gene (reference sequence). CDR3 length: 13 residues. Trimming shortened V by 7 bases and J by 8 bases, and 17 bases separated the two germline ends. The DNA for the CDR3 is TGTGCCAGTACCCTGAGCGGGGGTTGGGGCTACACCTTC. Encoded protein: CASTLSGGWGYTF.

This chain joins TRBV1 and TRBJ2-7; TRBD2 was called by the table and not checked on the DNA. TRBV1 is a documented pseudogene. This CDR3 comprises 15 residues. The CDR3 DNA sequence: TGCGCCAGCAGCGAGAGCGGATTTAGCTCCTACGAGCAGTACTTC. Translation: CASSESGFSSYEQYF.

The chain has TRBV6-8 and TRBJ1-4; 8 bases map to TRBD1. The CDR3 is made up of 16 amino acids. Germline V gives CDR1 MNHGY, CDR2 SAAAGT. V lost 6 bases and J lost 8; bases outside the gene matches: 14. The CDR3 protein is CASRRDRMGVWEKLFF. The CDR3 coding sequence is TGTGCCAGCAGACGGGACAGGATGGGCGTTTGGGAAAAACTGTTTTTT.

This clone was found many times. The chain has TRBV7-6 and TRBJ1-2, with 7 bases matching TRBD1. Germline assignment: CDR1 SGHVS and CDR2 FNYEAQ. This CDR3 contains 14 residues. V was clipped by 5 bases and J by 8 bases; unmatched bases: 11. CDR3 bases: TGTGCCAGCAGCCGTACAGGGGAGGGTAACGGCTACACCTTC. Translated: CASSRTGEGNGYTF. The whole variable domain, remainder taken from reference TRBV7-6 and TRBJ1-2, is GAGVSQSPRYKVTKRGQDVALRCDPISGHVSLYWYRQALGQGPEFLTYFNYEAQQDKSGLPNDRFSAERPEGSISTLTIQRTEQRDSAMYRCASSRTGEGNGYTFGSGTRLTVV.

The chain carries TRBV28 and TRBJ2-5; tentative D call: TRBD1 (6 bases). V lost 4 bases and J lost 5, with 20 bases in between. Germline CDR1 MDHEN, CDR2 SYDVKM. This CDR3 comprises 16 residues. CDR3 DNA: TGTGCCAGCAGTTCGTCAGGGGCGGGCCGGAGGGAGACCCAGTACTTC. It specifies CASSSSGAGRRETQYF.

The chain employs TRBV6-8 and TRBJ2-3; TRBD2 matches 11 bases. The CDR3 contains 16 residues. The junction had 13 bases not matched to a gene; V was cut back by 5 bases and J by 9 bases. Looked up from germline, CDR1 is MNHGY and CDR2 is SAAAGT. The CDR3 protein is CASSQLAGGHSNTQYF. CDR3 nucleotide sequence: TGTGCCAGCAGTCAGTTAGCGGGGGGGCATTCTAACACGCAGTATTTT.

This clone occurred a few times. The chain recombines TRBV6-8 with TRBJ2-6, with D unclear. This CDR3 has 12 residues. Germline loops: CDR1 MNHGY, CDR2 SAAAGT. The V end lost 10 bases, the J end lost 0 bases, and 4 bases lay between the germline ends. CDR3 sequence: CAMSSGANVLTF. The CDR3 DNA reads as TGTGCCATGAGCTCTGGGGCCAACGTCCTGACTTTC.

This rearrangement joins TRBV19 to TRBJ2-3, with a tentative D call TRBD1 (5 bases). The CDR3 loop spans 14 amino acids. The V end was cut by 1 base, the J end by 6 bases, with 11 bases between. Per the germline V gene, CDR1 is LNHDA and CDR2 is SQIVND (reference sequence). CDR3 in DNA: TGTGCCAGTAGTATAGCGGGCAGGGCGGATACGCAGTATTTT. As protein: CASSIAGRADTQYF.

This clone has more than one count but fewer than ten. This chain connects TRBV11-3 to TRBJ2-3; 8 bases map to TRBD2. Trimming took 5 bases from V and 4 from J; bases not matched to a gene: 8. Per the germline V gene, CDR1 is SGHNT and CDR2 is YENEEA. The CDR3 totals 15 residues. The CDR3 coding sequence is TGTGCCAGCAGCCAGCGGGGGCCTAGCGCAGATACGCAGTATTTT. This encodes CASSQRGPSADTQYF.

This chain joins TRBV28 and TRBJ2-2; 10 bases map to TRBD1. The trim removed 6 bases at V and 3 bases at J, leaving 25 bases unmatched. CDR3 length equals 22 residues. Germline assignment: CDR1 MDHEN and CDR2 SYDVKM. CDR3 sequence (DNA): TGTGCCAGCAGCACGGCGTGGACAGGGGGTGGAGGGACTCCTAGATACACCGGGGAGCTGTTTTTT. Translation gives CASSTAWTGGGGTPRYTGELFF.

This clone occurred many times. This sequence joins TRBV6-8 and TRBJ1-5; 7 bases align to TRBD1. The CDR3 is 14 residues long. V lost 5 bases and J lost 3; bases outside the gene matches: 4. Germline-derived CDR1 and CDR2 are MNHGY and SAAAGT. CDR3 sequence reads: CASSAGQYNQPQHF. CDR3 DNA: TGTGCCAGCAGTGCGGGACAGTACAATCAGCCCCAGCATTTT.